Included here is one TCR beta chain sequence, with context. Its antigen is still unknown. These data come from a study of cytotoxic CD8 clonotypes in ibrutinib-treated CLL. Study as a whole: Partial responses totalled 24 and complete responses 2; after median approximately 62 months, roughly 14 remained remitted and around twelve progressed. Notes on the study in general: Clonality increased with ibrutinib response but returned toward baseline at progression. At baseline, clonality was higher than in age-matched healthy donors and correlated with CD8+ counts.

In germline, CDR1 is SQVTM, CDR2 ANQGSEA. This CDR3 has 15 amino acids. V lost 7 bases and J 6 bases, leaving 21 bases between the germline ends. Measured with immunoSEQ multiplex PCR; TCRdb has only the in-frame clones, and not every one. The sample carries 250,000 to 350,000 clones, roughly 76% recorded once. Material: PBMCs, obtained at disease progression, from a patient treated with ibrutinib. The chain employs TRBV29-1 and TRBJ2-2, with D perhaps TRBD1 (5 bases). This sequence originates from a human donor with chronic lymphocytic leukemia. The DNA for the CDR3 is TGCAGCGCAGAGACAGTCAACAAGCTCGCCGGGGAGCTGTTTTTT. Protein product: CSAETVNKLAGELFF.